This is a list of T cell receptor beta chains from one sample in a study of neurological immune-mediated disorders. TCRdb fed the 5' RACE reads into MiXCR, producing one record per CDR3 protein. The sample lists about 62,000 distinct CDR3 sequences; around 4.8% were seen once. The source material was PBMCs. The receptor source for this set is a woman in her 50s with multiple sclerosis. Each CDR3 is given with its conserved first and last residue. The order of the fields is V gene, J gene, CDR3 protein.

v_gene: TRBV10-3
j_gene: TRBJ2-7
CDR3aa: CAIGRQRSYEQYF

v_gene: TRBV5-1
j_gene: TRBJ1-6
CDR3aa: CASSLVGRTSSYNSPLNF

v_gene: TRBV29-1
j_gene: TRBJ2-1
CDR3aa: CSVSSTYEQFF

v_gene: TRBV5-1
j_gene: TRBJ2-5
CDR3aa: CASSSGQSMGETQYF

v_gene: TRBV5-1
j_gene: TRBJ2-3
CDR3aa: CASRYSTDTQYF

v_gene: TRBV10-3
j_gene: TRBJ1-6
CDR3aa: CAIRIGRDGSPLHF

v_gene: TRBV7-2
j_gene: TRBJ1-1
CDR3aa: CASRKDGKPNTEAFF

v_gene: TRBV28
j_gene: TRBJ1-5
CDR3aa: CASSATGENQPQHF

v_gene: TRBV20-1
j_gene: TRBJ1-2
CDR3aa: CSARPLGQAEWGYTF

v_gene: TRBV5-1
j_gene: TRBJ1-3
CDR3aa: CASSVNTGSGNTIYF

v_gene: TRBV12-3/TRBV12-4
j_gene: TRBJ1-1
CDR3aa: CASSSNRGNTEAFF

v_gene: TRBV12-3/TRBV12-4
j_gene: TRBJ2-3
CDR3aa: CASTSSGGAGADTQYF

v_gene: TRBV10-3
j_gene: TRBJ1-1
CDR3aa: CAISESQGSEAFF

v_gene: TRBV6-2/TRBV6-3
j_gene: TRBJ1-2
CDR3aa: CASQWPNYGYTF

v_gene: TRBV10-3
j_gene: TRBJ2-7
CDR3aa: CAISVWGAYEQYF

v_gene: TRBV2
j_gene: TRBJ2-3
CDR3aa: CASSELIAADTQYF

v_gene: TRBV6-5
j_gene: TRBJ2-7
CDR3aa: CASSYGPHYEQYF

v_gene: TRBV29-1
j_gene: TRBJ1-3
CDR3aa: CSVESGNTIYF

v_gene: TRBV6-5
j_gene: TRBJ2-2
CDR3aa: CASMRRDGRTGELFF

v_gene: TRBV7-3
j_gene: TRBJ2-1
CDR3aa: CASSPRAGGSYNEQFF

v_gene: TRBV24-1
j_gene: TRBJ2-3
CDR3aa: CATSDLLREDTQYF

v_gene: TRBV5-1
j_gene: TRBJ2-7
CDR3aa: CASSLAYAPQGSGEQYF

v_gene: TRBV20-1
j_gene: TRBJ1-2
CDR3aa: CSATGGYYGYTF

v_gene: TRBV5-1
j_gene: TRBJ1-1
CDR3aa: CASSLSGSRNTEAFF

v_gene: TRBV5-1
j_gene: TRBJ2-2
CDR3aa: CASRRGSGELFF

v_gene: TRBV6-1
j_gene: TRBJ2-2
CDR3aa: CASTLIAGELFF

v_gene: TRBV9
j_gene: TRBJ1-4
CDR3aa: CASSPRPNEKLFF

v_gene: TRBV20-1
j_gene: TRBJ2-6
CDR3aa: CSAGTGAGANVLTF

v_gene: TRBV20-1
j_gene: TRBJ2-5
CDR3aa: CSAFSRVETQYF

v_gene: TRBV14
j_gene: TRBJ1-5
CDR3aa: CASSQASGRLEPQNF

v_gene: TRBV3-1
j_gene: TRBJ2-3
CDR3aa: CASSKGLYYTDTQYF

v_gene: TRBV7-9
j_gene: TRBJ1-1
CDR3aa: CASSQGNTEAFF

v_gene: TRBV7-3
j_gene: TRBJ1-1
CDR3aa: CASSKQGGSEAFF

v_gene: TRBV29-1
j_gene: TRBJ1-1
CDR3aa: CSVSNQGWNTEAFF

v_gene: TRBV9
j_gene: TRBJ2-2
CDR3aa: CASSVNPETGELFF

v_gene: TRBV29-1
j_gene: TRBJ2-3
CDR3aa: CSALGAGGTDTQYF

v_gene: TRBV4-1
j_gene: TRBJ2-2
CDR3aa: CASSQDFVSGLGNTGELFF

v_gene: TRBV11-3
j_gene: TRBJ2-6
CDR3aa: CASSIGRERLSGANVLTF

v_gene: TRBV5-1
j_gene: TRBJ2-7
CDR3aa: CASSSEPGLEQYF

v_gene: TRBV7-3
j_gene: TRBJ2-2
CDR3aa: CASSQVGGMNTGELFF

v_gene: TRBV20-1
j_gene: TRBJ1-5
CDR3aa: CSARSPGRGSQPQHF

v_gene: TRBV12-3/TRBV12-4
j_gene: TRBJ2-7
CDR3aa: CASSSQVAYDEQYF